This T cell receptor beta chain was found in a study of lymphopenia after photon versus proton radiotherapy. Notes on the study in general: Oligoclonal CD8+ Temra expansion after nadir drove photon patients' diversity drop.

Sequencing was performed with immunoSEQ multiplex PCR; in TCRdb, only in-frame clones are kept and a portion is missing. The table has about 83,000 clones, more than 70% seen once. Trimming stripped 4 bases from V and 8 bases from J, with 9 bases between. The CDR3 has 11 amino acids. In germline, CDR1 is SGHRS, CDR2 YFSETQ. A note on this clone: Its specificity is unknown.

This specimen consisted of peripheral blood, obtained from a patient treated with proton-based radiotherapy. The clonotype comes from a man in his 60s with pancreatic cancer. This sequence joins TRBV5-1 and TRBJ1-2, with a weak D call TRBD1 (5 bases). In nucleotides, the CDR3 is TGCGCCAGCAGCCCTGGGACGGGCTACACCTTC. It specifies CASSPGTGYTF.